This T cell receptor (beta chain) was identified during a study of T cell changes during pregnancy in multiple sclerosis. V dropped 3 bases and J dropped 9 bases, with 18 bases sitting between them. Germline V lookup: CDR1 SGHTA, CDR2 FQGNSA. This CDR3 comprises 15 residues. The assay was immunoSEQ multiplex PCR, and TCRdb's table has in-frame clones only and misses some. The sample records tens of thousands of clones, 75% to 95% being singletons. The chain uses TRBV7-2 and TRBJ1-5; D is unclear. The sample was peripheral blood, taken after pregnancy. This receptor was obtained from a female donor in good health, enrolled as a control in a pregnancy study. The CDR3 region is CASSFGRSTDWPQHF. CDR3 bases: TGTGCCAGCAGCTTCGGCAGGTCCACGGATTGGCCCCAGCATTTT.